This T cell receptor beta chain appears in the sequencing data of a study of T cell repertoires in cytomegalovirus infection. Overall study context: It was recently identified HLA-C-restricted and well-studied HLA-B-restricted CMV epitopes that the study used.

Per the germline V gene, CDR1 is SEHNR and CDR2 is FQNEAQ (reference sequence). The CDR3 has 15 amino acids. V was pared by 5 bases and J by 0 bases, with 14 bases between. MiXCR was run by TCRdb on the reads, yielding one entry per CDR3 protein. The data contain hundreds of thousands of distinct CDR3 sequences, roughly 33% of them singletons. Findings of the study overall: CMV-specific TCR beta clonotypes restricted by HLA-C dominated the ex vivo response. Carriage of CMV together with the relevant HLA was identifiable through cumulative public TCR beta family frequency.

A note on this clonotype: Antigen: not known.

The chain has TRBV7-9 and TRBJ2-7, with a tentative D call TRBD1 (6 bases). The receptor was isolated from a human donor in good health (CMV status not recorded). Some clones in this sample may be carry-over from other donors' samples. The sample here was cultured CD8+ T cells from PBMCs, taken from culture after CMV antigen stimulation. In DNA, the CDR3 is TGTGCCAGCAGCGGAAACAGGGATCCCTCCTACGAGCAGTACTTC. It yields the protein CASSGNRDPSYEQYF.